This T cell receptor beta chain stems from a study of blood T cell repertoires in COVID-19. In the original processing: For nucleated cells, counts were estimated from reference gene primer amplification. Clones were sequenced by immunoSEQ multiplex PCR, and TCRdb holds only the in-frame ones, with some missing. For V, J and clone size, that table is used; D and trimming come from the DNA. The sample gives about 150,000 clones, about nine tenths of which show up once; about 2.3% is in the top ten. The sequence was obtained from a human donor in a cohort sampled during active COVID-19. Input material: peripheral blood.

CDR3: CASSKGTRNVGEQFF. The CDR3 bases are TGTGCCAGCAGCAAGGGGACTAGAAACGTCGGTGAGCAGTTCTTC. The chain links TRBV3-1 (or the pseudogene TRBV3-2) to TRBJ2-1; 8 bases map to TRBD2. J lost 9 bases, V lost 5 bases, and 12 bases had no gene match. The CDR3 has 15 residues. The germline V gene has CDR1 LGHDT and CDR2 YNNKEL (reference sequence).